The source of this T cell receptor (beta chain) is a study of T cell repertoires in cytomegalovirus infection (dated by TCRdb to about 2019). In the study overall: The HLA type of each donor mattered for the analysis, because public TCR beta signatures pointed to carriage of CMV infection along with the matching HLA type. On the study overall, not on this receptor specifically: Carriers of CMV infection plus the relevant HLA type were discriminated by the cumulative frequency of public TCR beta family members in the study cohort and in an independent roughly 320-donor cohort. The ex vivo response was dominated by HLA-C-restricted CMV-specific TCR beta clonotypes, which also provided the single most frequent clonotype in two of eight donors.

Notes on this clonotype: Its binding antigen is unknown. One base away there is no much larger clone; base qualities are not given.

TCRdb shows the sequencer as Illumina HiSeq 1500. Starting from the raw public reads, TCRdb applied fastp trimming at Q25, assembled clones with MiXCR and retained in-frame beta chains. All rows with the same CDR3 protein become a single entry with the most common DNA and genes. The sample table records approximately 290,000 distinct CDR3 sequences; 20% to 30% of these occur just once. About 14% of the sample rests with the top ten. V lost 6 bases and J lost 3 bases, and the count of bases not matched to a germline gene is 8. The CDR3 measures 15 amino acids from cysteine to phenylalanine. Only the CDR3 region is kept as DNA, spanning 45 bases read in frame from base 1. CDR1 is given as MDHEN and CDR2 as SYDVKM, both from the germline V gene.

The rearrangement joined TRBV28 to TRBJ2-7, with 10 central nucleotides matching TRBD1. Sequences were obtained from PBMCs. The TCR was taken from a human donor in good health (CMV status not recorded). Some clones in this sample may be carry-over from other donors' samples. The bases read TGTGCCAGCAGAGGTGGGGGACAGGGGTTCTACGAGCAGTACTTC. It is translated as CASRGGGQGFYEQYF. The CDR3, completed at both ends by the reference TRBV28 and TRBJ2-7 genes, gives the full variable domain DVKVTQSSRYLVKRTGEKVFLECVQDMDHENMFWYRQDPGLGLRLIYFSYDVKMKEKGDIPEGYSVSREKKERFSLILESASTNQTSMYLCASRGGGQGFYEQYFGPGTRLTVT.